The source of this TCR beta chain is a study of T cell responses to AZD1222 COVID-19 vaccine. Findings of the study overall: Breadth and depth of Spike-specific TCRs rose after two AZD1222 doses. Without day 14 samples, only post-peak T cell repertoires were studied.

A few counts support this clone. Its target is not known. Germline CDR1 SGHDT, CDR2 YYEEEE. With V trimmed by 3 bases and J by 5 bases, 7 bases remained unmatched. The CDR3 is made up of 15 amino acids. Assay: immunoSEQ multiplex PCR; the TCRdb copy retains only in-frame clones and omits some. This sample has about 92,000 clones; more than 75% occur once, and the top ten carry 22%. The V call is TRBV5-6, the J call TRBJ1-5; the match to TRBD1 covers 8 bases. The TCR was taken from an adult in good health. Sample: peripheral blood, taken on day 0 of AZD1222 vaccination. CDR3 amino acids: CASSSMTGVDQPQHF. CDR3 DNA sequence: TGTGCCAGCAGCTCGATGACAGGGGTAGATCAGCCCCAGCATTTT.